The sequence of this T cell receptor (beta chain) was determined in a study of shared clonotypes between healthy human individuals (dated by TCRdb to 2018 to 2021). Regarding the research as a whole: A couple of women and a few men aged 18 to 49 years were included in the cohort. Libraries were prepared and TCR repertoires were sequenced by different laboratories using diverse techniques, in order to increase sequencing depth and limit assay-specific biases. Each donor's leukapheresis produced roughly between roughly 0.85 and 10 billion PBMCs. Blood TCR repertoires of a handful of healthy adults were deeply sequenced to estimate repertoire size and the extent of clonotype sharing between individuals. For each donor, CD4 naive and CD4 memory were each given three plates, CD8 naive was given two plates, and CD8 memory was given one plate. Findings and caveats that apply to the study as a whole: Pairwise subsampling indicated that sequencing depth was expected to affect the degree of clonotype sharing among donors. The small number of donors limited the genetic and exposure-history diversity represented. Compared with non-shared clonotypes, the clonotypes found in all four sorted-subset donors had higher generation probabilities. Larger estimated clonotype richness was generally found for naive subsets than for memory subsets. Rarefaction of sorted-subset datasets indicated incomplete sequencing despite the large sequencing depth. Sampling was restricted to blood, and TCR repertoires in tissues likely differ from the TCR repertoires found in blood. When a handful of donors were compared, the shared fraction of clonotypes was around 4.6% for naive CD4, about 4% for naive CD8, about 2.4% for memory CD4, and 0.35% to 0.4% for memory CD8.

With respect to this clone: Its specific antigen is unknown. It has no much larger one-base neighbor in the sample; base qualities were not kept.

A distance of 12 bases separates the germline ends of V and J, which lose 2 bases and 1 base respectively. The CDR3 starts with the cysteine, ends with the phenylalanine, and has 16 residues. Here the CDR3 DNA is all that survives: 48 bases in frame from base 1. In the germline V gene (reference sequence), CDR1 corresponds to WNHNN and CDR2 to SYGVQD. Using the deep immunoSEQ assay, TCR CDR3 regions were amplified from genomic DNA by multiplex PCR. Extracted genomic DNA from each cell subset was spread evenly across all wells of several immunoSEQ 96-well plates, with each plate serving as a replicate. For sorted subsets, each replicate PCR was loaded with roughly 200 ng genomic DNA, equivalent to 30,000 or so T cell genomes. Purified libraries were quantified with a Qubit 3.0 fluorometer, sized on a Bioanalyzer 2100, and re-quantified with the KAPA Library Quantification kit. Each immunoSEQ 96-well plate was sequenced on its own single-read 150-cycle Illumina NextSeq 550 flow cell. In the original analysis: The immunoSEQ output contained only junctional sequences without quality scores, so filtering could not match that applied to full-length reads. Sequences were annotated with PyIR, a Python wrapper for IgBLAST v1.9, using IMGT germline references to assign V/J genes and CDR3. Any read was removed if the V/J assignment was weak (E-value above 1e-6), the CDR3 was missing, or the read contained stop codons, out-of-frame junctions, or ambiguous translated residues. V3J clonotypes were defined as sequences sharing the same inferred V gene, J gene, and CDR3 amino acid sequence. Percentage overlap between repertoires was computed as shared unique clonotypes divided by the size of the smaller repertoire. RTK rarefaction, the Chao1 estimator, and Recon v2.1 estimates of unobserved clonotypes were used to assess repertoire richness. OLGA was used to compute generation probabilities for all TCRbeta clonotypes that the gDNA method yielded from a handful of donors. Held by TCRdb, this immuneACCESS table contains in-frame sequences only and omits some clones. Under half of the omission traces to an unresolved V gene where checked; the cause of the rest is unknown. That table gives V, J and clone size, and the DNA gave D and trimming. The sample yields under 1 million clones; 85% to 95% were counted once. 24% of the sample is in the top ten clones.

CD8 naive samples were CD45RO-negative cells positively selected for CCR7, giving a CD45RA+CCR7+ population that excluded TemRA cells. The donors were healthy, HIV-negative adults with no recently reported acute infections or vaccinations. All donors were Caucasian adults living in Nashville, Tennessee, USA. Blood was obtained by leukapheresis, after which PBMCs were separated by Ficoll-Histopaque density gradient centrifugation and cryopreserved in liquid nitrogen vapor phase. Analytical flow cytometry was used to check the purity and quantity of every magnetically sorted T cell population. From each sorted fraction, genomic DNA was isolated and quantified by UV absorbance on a Nanodrop 2000c.

The chain joins TRBV10-1 to TRBJ2-4, with a weak D call of TRBD1 (5 bases match). The sequencing input was naive CD8+ T cells sorted from blood. Read against the paper, the sample's cell subset or site label means: CD45RA+CCR7+. This receptor was identified in a man aged 25 to 40 in good health. The base sequence is TGCGCCAGCAGTGAGGGGGCAGGGATGGCCAAAAACATTCAGTACTTC. The resulting protein is CASSEGAGMAKNIQYF.